This T cell receptor beta chain was sequenced during a study of blood T cell repertoires in COVID-19 (dated by TCRdb to 2018 to 2021). Turning to the overall study: The collaborator samples originated in the United States, Italy and Spain and spanned the acute and convalescent phases of COVID-19. Where available, HLA class I and class II types were taken from metadata supplied by the sample provider and were not determined by assay-based typing. The samples were drawn from two sources: the first 160 participants of the ongoing ImmuneRACE study, and 950 to 1,500 subjects contributed by 6 global collaborators. The repertoires were made available in a free public database intended to serve as a resource for research on the immune response to SARS-CoV-2. The dataset comprised deeply sampled blood TCRbeta repertoires from subjects exposed to, actively infected with, or recovered from COVID-19. The prospective study material was composed of cDNA or gDNA derived from T cells, B-cell-depleted T cells, or PBMCs. The sample metadata nearly always contained a de-identified subject ID, COVID-19 status, age in years and sex.

In the prospective study, participants were 18 to 89 years old, resided in fewer than 25 geographic areas of the United States, and were enrolled through a virtual design. In the prospective study, participants were assigned to cohorts based on the clinical history participants reported in a screening survey and a study questionnaire. ImmuneRACE Cohort 3 recovered participants were defined by two consecutive negative NP/OP PCR tests, healthcare professional clearance, or symptom resolution. In the prospective study, whole blood, serum and a nasopharyngeal or oropharyngeal swab were collected from each participant by mobile phlebotomists. Prospective study participants could optionally give additional blood draws and questionnaires over an approximately two-month period. Before DNA extraction, blood samples from the prospective study were shipped at room temperature or frozen. The CDR3 runs 14 amino acids, cysteine and phenylalanine included. Solely the CDR3 DNA is kept, with 42 bases framed from the first base. From a lookup of the germline V gene (reference sequence), CDR1 and CDR2 are LNHDA and SQIVND. V has 7 bases trimmed and J has 9 bases trimmed; junction bases matching no gene number 8.

This clone was seen once. Its antigen is still unknown. Base qualities are not recorded, but no much larger clone differs from it by a single base. Summary of the overall study and its limitations: The amount of clinical and demographic metadata varied by source and participant and was provided uncurated.

TCRbeta CDR3 regions were amplified from genomic DNA by means of the immunoSEQ Assay, a bias-controlled multiplex PCR. For the original study's pipeline: The number of nucleated cells in each sample was estimated by amplification of reference gene primers within the assay. Sequence reads were collapsed and filtered to measure the absolute abundance of every unique TCRbeta CDR3 rearrangement. For each sample, productive Simpson clonality was calculated as the square root of Simpson's diversity index over productive rearrangements. TCRdb's version of the immuneACCESS table is confined to in-frame rearrangements and falls short of the full clone set. An unresolved V gene accounts for under half of the shortfall where checked; the remainder is of unknown origin. That table furnishes V, J and clone size, whereas the DNA furnished D and trimming. The sample table shows about 480,000 clones, and more than 75% are seen once. The top ten constitute over 1.5% of the sample.

This receptor chain uses TRBV19 and TRBJ2-1, with 11 middle bases fitting TRBD2. The specimen sequenced was PBMCs or T cells enriched from blood (not recorded which). The TCR comes from a woman aged 40 to 50 who had recovered from COVID-19. The DNA reads TGTGCCAGTATAATGACTAGCGGGATTGGTGAGCAGTTCTTC. Its translation reads: CASIMTSGIGEQFF.